One sample yielded the 4 T cell receptor beta chains listed below, sequenced in a study of blood T cell repertoires in COVID-19 (TCRdb year 2020). Library preparation used the immunoSEQ multiplex PCR assay. What TCRdb holds here is the immuneACCESS table cut down to in-frame rearrangements. Part of the clones is not present; checked against another copy, under half of the missing clones reflect an unresolved V gene, and the others are unexplained. The sample contains about 65,000 clones, about 81% of them found a single time. Under 15% of the sample comes from the top ten. Material: peripheral blood. These receptors all come from a man at least 80 years old with acute or convalescent COVID-19.

J is TRBJ1-1 and V is TRBV2; D unresolved. Germline V gene sequence: CDR1 SNHLY, CDR2 FYNNEI. The CDR3 loop spans 13 amino acids. Trimming left V 4 bases short and J 5 bases short, with 11 bases between. The CDR3 here is CASSVNSQTEAFF. Written as DNA, the CDR3 is TGTGCCAGCAGTGTGAACAGCCAGACTGAAGCTTTCTTT. The variable domain in full, completed from reference TRBV2 and TRBJ1-1, reads EPEVTQTPSHQVTQMGQEVILRCVPISNHLYFYWYRQILGQKVEFLVSFYNNEISEKSEIFDDQFSVERPDGSNFTLKIRSTKLEDSAMYFCASSVNSQTEAFFGQGTRLTVV.

This clone was detected once. The chain recombines TRBV3-1 (or the pseudogene TRBV3-2) with TRBJ2-6; possible D gene TRBD1, 5 bases. Germline V gives CDR1 LGHDT, CDR2 YNNKEL (reference sequence). The CDR3 loop spans 18 amino acids. Between the trimmed V and J ends, which lost 1 base and 3 bases, there was a span of 16 bases. The CDR3: CASSQGPTGAGGANVLTF. In nucleotides, the CDR3 is TGTGCCAGCAGCCAAGGGCCAACAGGCGCTGGTGGGGCCAACGTCCTGACTTTC.

Only one count was recorded for this clone. The rearrangement uses TRBV15 and TRBJ2-5, with 9 bases aligning to TRBD2. This CDR3 spans 15 amino acids. Unmatched junction bases numbered 3, after V lost 4 bases and J lost 0 bases. CDR1 is LNHNV, CDR2 YYDKDF, per germline (reference sequence). The CDR3 here is CATSTERGDQETQYF. For the CDR3, the DNA is TGTGCCACCAGCACCGAGCGGGGGGACCAAGAGACCCAGTACTTC.

The V call is TRBV25-1, the J call TRBJ1-6; D perhaps matches TRBD1 (5 bases). Deletions cut 1 base from V and 7 bases from J, with 8 bases between. CDR1 and CDR2 from the germline V gene are MGHDK and SYGVNS. CDR3 length: 14 residues. CDR3 amino acids: CASSEFRANSPLHF. CDR3 sequence (DNA): TGTGCCAGCAGTGAATTCAGGGCCAATTCACCCCTCCACTTT.